This T cell receptor (beta chain) was recorded in a study of OX40 agonist ivuxolimab in advanced cancers. The method was immunoSEQ multiplex PCR; TCRdb's version includes in-frame clones alone and lacks a portion of them. The sample has approximately 58,000 clones, 80% to 90% seen once. The TCR comes from an adult with an advanced solid tumor such as melanoma, head and neck, liver or kidney cancer. The material sequenced was CD4+ or CD8+ T cells sorted from blood, taken in a trial of the OX40 agonist ivuxolimab.

CDR3 in DNA: TGTGCAGCAGGGGATAGCAATCAGCCCCAGCATTTT. It encodes CAAGDSNQPQHF. The V call is TRBV6-5, the J call TRBJ1-5, with D perhaps TRBD1 (6 bases). Germline CDR1 and CDR2: MNHEY and SVGAGI. This CDR3 spans 12 amino acids.